The 27 T cell receptor beta chains presented below share a single source sample, sequenced in a study of human T cells and chemical hapten exposure. Time point noted: patch test 3, about 24 weeks after DPC sensitization. Documented treatment: therapeutic diphenylcyclopropenone sensitization with weekly scalp DPC. TCRdb redid the calling of the RACE reads with MiXCR, one entry per CDR3 protein. Of over 75,000 distinct CDR3 sequences listed, around 9.9% are singletons. This sample comprised whole blood, obtained in connection with sensitization to the hapten diphenylcyclopropenone (DPC). The source of these receptors is a woman younger than 45 with alopecia areata. Some clones in this sample may be carry-over from other donors' samples.

This clonotype was counted at least ten times. J is TRBJ1-2 and V is TRBV29-1; D gene unclear. V lost 4 bases, J lost 3 bases, and 15 bases lay in between. Looked up from germline, CDR1 is SQVTM and CDR2 is ANQGSEA. This CDR3 has 14 amino acids. In DNA form, the CDR3 reads TGCAGCGTTGGAAGTTTTCGGCAGGACTATGGCTACACCTTC. Its translation: CSVGSFRQDYGYTF.

The rearrangement uses TRBV5-5 and TRBJ1-2, with unresolved D. Germline-derived CDR1 and CDR2 are SGHKS and YYEKEE (reference sequence). Between the trimmed V and J ends, which lost 4 bases and 5 bases, there was a span of 15 bases. The length of the CDR3 is 14 residues. CDR3 amino acids: CASSQERLRYGYTF. CDR3 nucleotides: TGTGCCAGCAGCCAGGAACGGCTCCGATATGGCTACACCTTC.

This clonotype came up a few times. This chain connects TRBV20-1 to TRBJ2-1, with 9 nucleotides matching TRBD2. The CDR3 consists of 14 residues. The junction had 8 bases not matched to a gene; V was cut back by 2 bases and J by 9 bases. CDR1 is DFQATT and CDR2 is SNEGSKA in the germline V gene (reference sequence). This chain's CDR3 is CSARLREGQGEQFF. The CDR3 DNA reads as TGCAGTGCTAGATTGCGGGAGGGCCAGGGTGAGCAGTTCTTC.

The chain is built from TRBV7-9 and TRBJ2-3; 7 bases align to TRBD2. V shed 5 bases and J 1 base; nucleotides not matched to a gene: 12. From germline, CDR1 is SEHNR and CDR2 FQNEAQ (reference sequence). The CDR3 runs to 17 residues. CDR3 DNA sequence: TGTGCCAGCAGCGGGTTCTCTCGGGACTACGGCACAGATACGCAGTATTTT. Amino acid sequence: CASSGFSRDYGTDTQYF.

This clonotype was seen only a few times. The rearrangement links TRBV6-4 to TRBJ1-5, with D possibly TRBD1 on 5 matching bases. The CDR3 has 16 amino acids. Germline values: CDR1 MRHNA, CDR2 SNTAGT. V was shortened by 11 bases and J by 4 bases, with 24 bases between the two germline ends. CDR3 bases: TGTGCCGGGAAAGGAAGGACACCTCACCTTAATCAGCCCCAGCATTTT. Translated: CAGKGRTPHLNQPQHF.

The table lists this clonotype with many counts. The chain employs TRBV30 and TRBJ2-7; D is undetermined. CDR3 length: 12 residues. Germline CDR1 reads GTSNPN; CDR2 reads SVGIG (reference sequence). V lost 0 bases, J lost 4 bases, and 7 bases lay in between. This CDR3 is CAWSVRVYEQYF. In nucleotides, the CDR3 is TGTGCCTGGAGTGTAAGGGTGTACGAGCAGTACTTC.

This clonotype occurred many times. The gene calls are TRBV20-1 and TRBJ2-1, with TRBD2 matching over 14 bases. Germline values: CDR1 DFQATT, CDR2 SNEGSKA (reference sequence). V was clipped by 1 base and J by 8 bases; unmatched bases: 7. The CDR3 loop spans 16 amino acids. The CDR3 is CSARGGGLAGVDEQFF. The CDR3 nucleotides read TGCAGTGCTAGAGGAGGGGGACTAGCGGGAGTTGATGAGCAGTTCTTC.

Only a few counts were recorded for this clonotype. The J gene is TRBJ2-2, the V gene TRBV11-2, with 12 bases fitting TRBD2. CDR3 size: 16 residues. In germline, CDR1 is SGHAT, CDR2 FQNNGV. V was pared by 5 bases and J by 1 base, with 2 bases of the junction left unmatched. The CDR3 DNA reads TGTGCCAGCAGCCCACTAGCGGGGGGGAACACCGGGGAGCTGTTTTTT. Its protein product is CASSPLAGGNTGELFF.

This clonotype was found many times. The rearrangement uses TRBV30 and TRBJ1-1, with a possible D match to TRBD1 (5 bases). Trimming removed 0 bases from V and 4 bases from J, with 9 bases in between. This CDR3 spans 13 amino acids. Germline lookup yields CDR1 GTSNPN and CDR2 SVGIG (reference sequence). The CDR3 DNA reads as TGTGCCTGGAGTGTTCAGGGTTTCACTGAAGCTTTCTTT. It encodes CAWSVQGFTEAFF.

This clonotype was observed a few times. V and J are TRBV28 and TRBJ2-5; weak D call: TRBD2 (5 bases). Germline values: CDR1 MDHEN, CDR2 SYDVKM. The CDR3 spans 15 residues. V lost 1 base and J lost 7, with 16 bases in between. The CDR3 DNA follows: TGTGCCAGCAGTTTATCCTCGGCAGCAAGCGGGACCCAGTACTTC. This sequence encodes CASSLSSAASGTQYF. Filled out from reference TRBV28 and TRBJ2-5, the complete variable domain reads DVKVTQSSRYLVKRTGEKVFLECVQDMDHENMFWYRQDPGLGLRLIYFSYDVKMKEKGDIPEGYSVSREKKERFSLILESASTNQTSMYLCASSLSSAASGTQYFGPGTRLLVL.

This sequence joins TRBV29-1 and TRBJ1-2; 7 positions match TRBD1. There are 11 residues in the CDR3. Per germline, CDR1 SQVTM and CDR2 ANQGSEA. Trimming removed 4 bases from V and 8 bases from J; junction bases left unmatched: 4. The CDR3 is CSVGQGDGYTF. CDR3 coding DNA: TGCAGCGTTGGGCAGGGGGACGGCTACACCTTC.

This clonotype was seen a handful of times. This chain uses TRBV7-9 with TRBJ1-1; 10 bases match TRBD1. Germline V gene sequence: CDR1 SEHNR, CDR2 FQNEAQ (reference sequence). V was pared by 5 bases and J by 5 bases, with 8 bases of the junction left unmatched. The CDR3 has 15 amino acids. The CDR3 sequence is CASSPRGQGRTEAFF. CDR3 nucleotides: TGTGCCAGCAGCCCGAGGGGACAGGGGAGGACTGAAGCTTTCTTT.

This clonotype was recorded many times. The chain has TRBV6-5 and TRBJ1-6; D might be TRBD1 (5 bases). The CDR3 has 15 amino acids. V was clipped by 2 bases and J by 6 bases, with 11 bases between them. Germline V gene data show CDR1 as MNHEY and CDR2 as SVGAGI. The CDR3 coding sequence is TGTGCCAGCAGTTACGGTGTCAGGGTTAATTCACCCCTCCACTTT. Protein product: CASSYGVRVNSPLHF.

The chain couples TRBV4-2 to TRBJ1-5, with D perhaps TRBD1 (6 bases). This CDR3 is built from 18 residues. Germline V gene sequence: CDR1 LGHNA, CDR2 YNFKEQ. Trimming pared 0 bases from V and 0 bases from J, leaving 15 bases between. CDR3 nucleotides: TGTGCCAGCAGCCAAGATCTACAGGGATATTATAGCAATCAGCCCCAGCATTTT. Its protein product is CASSQDLQGYYSNQPQHF.

This clonotype was counted ten times or more. The chain employs TRBV7-2 and TRBJ2-7; 12 bases line up with TRBD2. This CDR3 spans 15 amino acids. Per germline, CDR1 SGHTA and CDR2 FQGNSA. Trimming took 5 bases from V and 2 from J; bases not matched to a gene: 4. The CDR3 sequence is CASSMTSGSPYEQYF. CDR3 bases: TGTGCCAGCAGCATGACTAGCGGGAGTCCCTACGAGCAGTACTTC.

This clonotype was seen repeatedly, ten times or more. The chain employs TRBV6-2 or TRBV6-3 and TRBJ2-7; D call uncertain. The CDR3 sequence is 11 residues long. Germline V gene lookup returns CDR1 MNHEY and CDR2 SVGEGT. V lost 8 bases and J 4 bases, leaving 9 bases between the germline ends. CDR3: CASAQGYEQYF. As DNA, the CDR3 is TGTGCCAGCGCGCAAGGGTACGAGCAGTACTTC.

This clonotype appeared a few times. This sequence joins TRBV30 and TRBJ2-7; 7 positions agree with TRBD2. Looked up from germline, CDR1 is GTSNPN and CDR2 is SVGIG (reference sequence). Trimming removed 7 bases from V and 4 bases from J; junction bases left unmatched: 13. The CDR3 consists of 14 residues. The CDR3 loop is CASGVGGSLYEQYF. Here the CDR3 DNA reads TGTGCCTCCGGAGTGGGCGGGAGTTTATACGAGCAGTACTTC.

The table lists this clonotype with a few counts. This chain uses TRBV7-9 with TRBJ2-7; D remains unclear. Trimming took off 5 bases at V and 3 bases at J, with 5 bases between the two ends. The germline V gene encodes CDR1 SEHNR and CDR2 FQNEAQ (reference sequence). CDR3 length: 11 residues. CDR3 nucleotides: TGTGCCAGCAGCCGATACTACGAGCAGTACTTC. It encodes CASSRYYEQYF. Complete variable domain (other parts from reference TRBV7-9 and TRBJ2-7): DTGVSQNPRHKITKRGQNVTFRCDPISEHNRLYWYRQTLGQGPEFLTYFQNEAQLEKSRLLSDRFSAERPKGSFSTLEIQRTEQGDSAMYLCASSRYYEQYFGPGTRLTVT.

This clonotype was observed at least ten times. The genes are TRBV2 and TRBJ2-4; perhaps TRBD1 as D (6 bases). V lost 3 bases and J lost 0, with 12 bases in between. CDR1 is SNHLY, CDR2 FYNNEI, per germline. CDR3 length: 16 residues. Written as DNA, the CDR3 is TGTGCCAGCAGTGATGGGCAGGGGCTAGCCAAAAACATTCAGTACTTC. Translating gives CASSDGQGLAKNIQYF.

A few counts support this clonotype. The rearrangement joins TRBV10-3 to TRBJ2-2, with TRBD2 matching 12 bases. The germline V gene encodes CDR1 ENHRY and CDR2 SYGVKD. V lost 4 bases to trimming and J lost 6 bases; unmatched junction nucleotides: 3. The CDR3 is 15 residues long. CDR3 nucleotide sequence: TGTGCCATCAGTGCAGGACTAGCGGGGCCCGGGGAGCTGTTTTTT. It codes for CAISAGLAGPGELFF.

The table lists this clonotype with many counts. V is TRBV6-2 or TRBV6-3 and J is TRBJ2-7, with 8 bases matching TRBD1. Germline V gives CDR1 MNHEY, CDR2 SVGEGT. CDR3 length equals 16 residues. The junction had 16 bases not matched to a gene; V was cut back by 6 bases and J by 6 bases. This CDR3 is CASRPSGTGSSGEQYF. The CDR3 nucleotides read TGTGCCAGCAGGCCCTCCGGGACAGGATCTTCGGGCGAGCAGTACTTC.

This clonotype was detected many times. The rearrangement joins TRBV12-3 or TRBV12-4 to TRBJ1-2; D is unclear. The CDR3 spans 15 residues. V lost 7 bases and J lost 0, with 15 bases in between. CDR3 DNA: TGTGCCAGCACCCAGCAGGCATTAGCTAACTATGGCTACACCTTC. Translation gives CASTQQALANYGYTF.

This chain connects TRBV10-1 to TRBJ2-3; 8 nucleotides line up with TRBD1. The CDR3 covers 13 residues. In germline, CDR1 is WNHNN, CDR2 SYGVQD (reference sequence). V shed 6 bases and J 5 bases; nucleotides not matched to a gene: 4. The CDR3, as DNA: TGCGCCAGCAGGTCACAGGGGGAAGATACGCAGTATTTT. Its translation: CASRSQGEDTQYF.

V usage is TRBV18 and J usage is TRBJ2-1; 7 bases align to TRBD2. Looked up from germline, CDR1 is KGHSH and CDR2 is LQKENI. The J segment lost 5 bases and the V segment lost 1 base, leaving 2 bases of the junction unmatched. This CDR3 comprises 14 residues. In nucleotides, the CDR3 is TGTGCCAGCTCACCACAGGGAGGGGACAATGAGCAGTTCTTC. It encodes CASSPQGGDNEQFF.

This clonotype was seen many times. The genes are TRBV28 and TRBJ2-3, with D unresolved. Germline V gene lookup returns CDR1 MDHEN and CDR2 SYDVKM. V gave up 2 bases and J gave up 7 bases, with 4 bases separating them. The CDR3 length is 11 residues. The CDR3 reads CASSLSYTQYF. The CDR3 bases are TGTGCCAGCAGTTTAAGCTATACGCAGTATTTT.

Many counts were recorded for this clonotype. The chain has TRBV4-1 and TRBJ2-7, with 13 bases identical to TRBD2. Looked up from germline, CDR1 is MGHRA and CDR2 is YSYEKL. Trimming took 0 bases from V and 0 from J; bases not matched to a gene: 8. There are 19 residues in the CDR3. The CDR3 DNA reads as TGCGCCAGCAGCCAAGAACGACTAGCGGGAGGTAAAAGCTCCTACGAGCAGTACTTC. Translation gives CASSQERLAGGKSSYEQYF.

The chain carries TRBV15 and TRBJ2-7, with D tentatively TRBD1 (6 bases). Trimming left V 0 bases short and J 6 bases short, with 12 bases between. The CDR3 spans 14 residues. In germline, CDR1 is LNHNV, CDR2 YYDKDF (reference sequence). CDR3 protein: CATSRDRKGGEQYV. The CDR3 nucleotides read TGTGCCACCAGCAGAGATCGGAAAGGGGGCGAGCAGTACGTC.